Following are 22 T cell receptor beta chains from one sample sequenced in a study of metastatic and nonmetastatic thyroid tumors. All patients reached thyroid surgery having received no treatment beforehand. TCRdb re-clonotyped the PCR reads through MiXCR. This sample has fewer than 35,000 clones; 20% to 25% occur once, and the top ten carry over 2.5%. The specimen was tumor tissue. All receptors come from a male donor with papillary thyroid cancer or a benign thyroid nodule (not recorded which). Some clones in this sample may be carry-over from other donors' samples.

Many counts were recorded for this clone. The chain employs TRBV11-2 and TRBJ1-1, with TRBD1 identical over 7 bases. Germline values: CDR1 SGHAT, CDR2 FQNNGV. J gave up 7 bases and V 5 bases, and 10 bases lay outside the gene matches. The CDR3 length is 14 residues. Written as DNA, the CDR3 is TGTGCCAGCAGCAAAGAAGGGGGCATCGATGAAGCTTTCTTT. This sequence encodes CASSKEGGIDEAFF.

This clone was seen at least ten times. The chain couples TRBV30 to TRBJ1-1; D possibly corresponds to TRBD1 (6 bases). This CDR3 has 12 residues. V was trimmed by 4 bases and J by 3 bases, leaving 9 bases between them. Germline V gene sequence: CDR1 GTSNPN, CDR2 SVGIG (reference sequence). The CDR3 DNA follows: TGTGCCTGGAAACAGGGAGACACTGAAGCTTTCTTT. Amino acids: CAWKQGDTEAFF.

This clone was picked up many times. This CDR3 is CASSLGGYEQYF. The CDR3 DNA follows: TGTGCCAGCAGCTTAGGGGGCTACGAGCAGTACTTC. J is TRBJ2-7 and V is TRBV5-4; D is perhaps TRBD1 (6 bases). Germline CDR1 reads SGHNT; CDR2 reads YYREEE (reference sequence). There are 12 residues in the CDR3. Trimming cost V 2 bases and J 3 bases, with 6 bases left between them.

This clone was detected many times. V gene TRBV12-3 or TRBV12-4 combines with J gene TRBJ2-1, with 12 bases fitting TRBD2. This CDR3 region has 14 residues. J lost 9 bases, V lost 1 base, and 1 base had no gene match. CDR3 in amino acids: CASSLGTSGIEQFF. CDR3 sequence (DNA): TGTGCCAGCAGTTTAGGGACTAGCGGGATTGAGCAGTTCTTC.

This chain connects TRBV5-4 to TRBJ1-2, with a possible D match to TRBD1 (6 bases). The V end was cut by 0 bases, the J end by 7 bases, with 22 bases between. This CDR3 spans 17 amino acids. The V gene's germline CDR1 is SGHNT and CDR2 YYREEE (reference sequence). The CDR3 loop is CASSLAFETGLPPGYTF. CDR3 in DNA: TGTGCCAGCAGCTTGGCCTTTGAGACAGGCCTACCCCCTGGCTACACCTTC.

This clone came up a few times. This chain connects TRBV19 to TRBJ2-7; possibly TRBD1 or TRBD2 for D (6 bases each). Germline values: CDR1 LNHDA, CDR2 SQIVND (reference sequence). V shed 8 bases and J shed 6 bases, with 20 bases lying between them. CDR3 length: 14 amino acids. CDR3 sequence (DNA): TGTGCCAGTCGCGGATTCGTGGGGGGCCGCGAGCAGTACTTC. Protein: CASRGFVGGREQYF.

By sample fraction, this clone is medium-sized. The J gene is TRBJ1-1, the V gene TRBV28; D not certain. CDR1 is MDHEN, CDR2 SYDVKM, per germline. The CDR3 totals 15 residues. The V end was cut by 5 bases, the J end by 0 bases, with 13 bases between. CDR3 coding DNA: TGTGCCAGCAGTGACAAAAGGACCTTGAACACTGAAGCTTTCTTT. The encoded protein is CASSDKRTLNTEAFF.

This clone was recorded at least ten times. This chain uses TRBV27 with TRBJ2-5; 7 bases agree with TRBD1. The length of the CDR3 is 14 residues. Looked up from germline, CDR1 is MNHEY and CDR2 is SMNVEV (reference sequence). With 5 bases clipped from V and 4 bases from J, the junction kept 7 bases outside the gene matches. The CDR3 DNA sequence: TGTGCCAGCAGTGGCCGGGACAGCGGAGAGACCCAGTACTTC. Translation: CASSGRDSGETQYF.

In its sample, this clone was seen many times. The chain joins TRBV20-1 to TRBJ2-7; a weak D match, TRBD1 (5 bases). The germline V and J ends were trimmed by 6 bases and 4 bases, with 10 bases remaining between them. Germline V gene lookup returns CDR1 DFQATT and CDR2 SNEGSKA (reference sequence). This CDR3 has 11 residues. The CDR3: CSATREYEQYF. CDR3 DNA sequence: TGCAGTGCCACCAGGGAATACGAGCAGTACTTC.

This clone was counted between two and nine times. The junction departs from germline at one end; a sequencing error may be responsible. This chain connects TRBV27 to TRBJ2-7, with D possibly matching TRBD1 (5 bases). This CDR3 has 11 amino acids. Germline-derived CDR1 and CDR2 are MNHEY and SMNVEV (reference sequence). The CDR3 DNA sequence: TGTGCCAGCAGGGCAGGGAACGATCAGTACTTC. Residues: CASRAGNDQYF.

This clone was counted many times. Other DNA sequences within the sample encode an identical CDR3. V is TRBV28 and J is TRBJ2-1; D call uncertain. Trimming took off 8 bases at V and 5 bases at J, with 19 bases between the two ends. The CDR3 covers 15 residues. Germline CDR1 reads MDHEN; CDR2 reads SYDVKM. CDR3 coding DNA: TGTGCCAGCTGGCCCGGCGGACGGACCAACAATGAGCAGTTCTTC. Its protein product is CASWPGGRTNNEQFF.

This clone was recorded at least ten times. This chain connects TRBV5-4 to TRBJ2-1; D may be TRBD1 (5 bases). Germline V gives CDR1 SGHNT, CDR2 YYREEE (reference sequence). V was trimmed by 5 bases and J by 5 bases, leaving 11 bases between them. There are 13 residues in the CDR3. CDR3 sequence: CASSSGSNNEQFF. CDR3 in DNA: TGTGCCAGCAGTTCAGGGTCGAACAATGAGCAGTTCTTC.

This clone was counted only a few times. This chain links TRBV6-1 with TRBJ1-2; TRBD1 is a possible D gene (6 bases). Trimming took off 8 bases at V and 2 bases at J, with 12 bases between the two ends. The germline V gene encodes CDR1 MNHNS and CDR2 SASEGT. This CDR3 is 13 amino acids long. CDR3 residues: CASAPGGNYGYTF. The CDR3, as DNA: TGTGCCAGCGCCCCCGGGGGCAACTATGGCTACACCTTC.

CDR3 sequence reads: CASSWDRCRTGELFF. CDR3 nucleotide sequence: TGCGCCAGCAGTTGGGACAGGTGTCGAACCGGGGAGCTGTTTTTT. This rearrangement joins TRBV10-1 to TRBJ2-2; 8 bases map to TRBD1. CDR3 length equals 15 residues. Germline V lookup: CDR1 WNHNN, CDR2 SYGVQD (reference sequence). After removal of 5 bases from V and 5 bases from J, the junction contained 7 bases not matched to a gene.

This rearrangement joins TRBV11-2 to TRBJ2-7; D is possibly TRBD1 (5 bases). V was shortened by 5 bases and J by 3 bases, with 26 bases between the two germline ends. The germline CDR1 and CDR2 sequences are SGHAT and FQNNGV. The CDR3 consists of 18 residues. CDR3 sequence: CASSPTQDEVLRHYEQYF. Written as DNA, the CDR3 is TGTGCCAGCAGCCCCACACAGGATGAGGTCCTACGTCACTACGAGCAGTACTTC.

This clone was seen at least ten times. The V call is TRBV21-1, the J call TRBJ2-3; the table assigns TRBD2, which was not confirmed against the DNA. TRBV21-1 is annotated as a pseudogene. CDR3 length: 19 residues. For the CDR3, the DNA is TGTGCCAGCCCTAAACTCTTAGCGGGAGGCGGAATCAGCACAGATACGCAGTATTTT. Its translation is CASPKLLAGGGISTDTQYF.

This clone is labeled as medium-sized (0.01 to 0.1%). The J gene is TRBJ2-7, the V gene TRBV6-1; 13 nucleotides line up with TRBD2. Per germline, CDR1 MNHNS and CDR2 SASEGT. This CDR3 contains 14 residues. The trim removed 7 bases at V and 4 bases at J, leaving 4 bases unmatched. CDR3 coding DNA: TGTGCCAGCACCACGGGACTAGCGGGATACGAGCAGTACTTC. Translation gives CASTTGLAGYEQYF.

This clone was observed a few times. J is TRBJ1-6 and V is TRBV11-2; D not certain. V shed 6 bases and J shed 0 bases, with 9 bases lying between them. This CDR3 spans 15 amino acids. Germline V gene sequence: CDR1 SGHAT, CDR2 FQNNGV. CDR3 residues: CASREISSYNSPLHF. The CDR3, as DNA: TGTGCCAGCAGGGAGATAAGCTCCTATAATTCACCCCTCCACTTT.

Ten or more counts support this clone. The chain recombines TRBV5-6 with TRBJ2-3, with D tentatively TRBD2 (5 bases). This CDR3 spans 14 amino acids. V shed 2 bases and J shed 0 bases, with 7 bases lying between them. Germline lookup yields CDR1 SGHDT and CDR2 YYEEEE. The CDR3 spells CASSLDYSTDTQYF. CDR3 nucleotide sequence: TGTGCCAGCAGCTTAGACTACAGCACAGATACGCAGTATTTT. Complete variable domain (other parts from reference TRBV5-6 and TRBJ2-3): DAGVTQSPTHLIKTRGQQVTLRCSPKSGHDTVSWYQQALGQGPQFIFQYYEEEERQRGNFPDRFSGHQFPNYSSELNVNALLLGDSALYLCASSLDYSTDTQYFGPGTRLTVL.

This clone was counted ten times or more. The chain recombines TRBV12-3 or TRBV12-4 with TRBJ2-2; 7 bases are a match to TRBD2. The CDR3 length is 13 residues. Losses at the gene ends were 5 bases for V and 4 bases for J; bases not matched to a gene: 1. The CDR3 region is CASSRTSTGELFF. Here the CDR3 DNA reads TGTGCCAGCAGTCGGACTAGCACCGGGGAGCTGTTTTTT.

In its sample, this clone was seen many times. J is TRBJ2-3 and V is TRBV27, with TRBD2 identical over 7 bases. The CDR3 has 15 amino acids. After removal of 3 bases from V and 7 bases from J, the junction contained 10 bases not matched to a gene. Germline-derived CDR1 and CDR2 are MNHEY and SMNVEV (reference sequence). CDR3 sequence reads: CASSFSGMLLYTQYF. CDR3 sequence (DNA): TGTGCCAGCAGTTTCAGCGGGATGCTTTTATATACGCAGTATTTT.

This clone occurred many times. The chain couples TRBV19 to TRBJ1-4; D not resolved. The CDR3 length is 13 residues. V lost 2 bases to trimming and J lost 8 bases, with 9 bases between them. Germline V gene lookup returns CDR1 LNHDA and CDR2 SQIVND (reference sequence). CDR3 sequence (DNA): TGTGCCAGTAGTATACGGTTACTGGAAAAACTGTTTTTT. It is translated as CASSIRLLEKLFF. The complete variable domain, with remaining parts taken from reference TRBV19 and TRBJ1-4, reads DGGITQSPKYLFRKEGQNVTLSCEQNLNHDAMYWYRQDPGQGLRLIYYSQIVNDFQKGDIAEGYSVSREKKESFPLTVTSAQKNPTAFYLCASSIRLLEKLFFGSGTQLSVL.